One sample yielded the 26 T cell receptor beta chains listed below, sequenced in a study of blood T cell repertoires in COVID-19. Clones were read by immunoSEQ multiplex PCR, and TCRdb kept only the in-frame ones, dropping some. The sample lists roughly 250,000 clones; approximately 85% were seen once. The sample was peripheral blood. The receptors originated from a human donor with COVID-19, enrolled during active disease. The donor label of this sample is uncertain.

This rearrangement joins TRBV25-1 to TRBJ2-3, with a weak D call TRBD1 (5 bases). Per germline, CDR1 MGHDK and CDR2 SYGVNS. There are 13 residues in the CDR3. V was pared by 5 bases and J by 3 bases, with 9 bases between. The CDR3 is CASSKAGTDTQYF. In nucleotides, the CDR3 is TGTGCCAGCAGTAAAGCAGGGACAGATACGCAGTATTTT.

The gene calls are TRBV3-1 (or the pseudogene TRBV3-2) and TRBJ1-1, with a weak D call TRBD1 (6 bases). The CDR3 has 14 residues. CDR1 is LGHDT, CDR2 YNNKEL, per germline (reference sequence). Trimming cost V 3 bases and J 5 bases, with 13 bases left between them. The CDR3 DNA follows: TGTGCCAGCAGCCATGGGCACAGGGAAACTGAAGCTTTCTTT. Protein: CASSHGHRETEAFF.

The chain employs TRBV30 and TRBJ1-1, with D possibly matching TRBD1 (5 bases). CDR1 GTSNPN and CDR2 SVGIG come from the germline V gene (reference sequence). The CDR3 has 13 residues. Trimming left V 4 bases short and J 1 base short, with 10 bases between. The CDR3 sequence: CAWILQENTEAFF. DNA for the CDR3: TGTGCCTGGATTCTACAGGAGAACACTGAAGCTTTCTTT.

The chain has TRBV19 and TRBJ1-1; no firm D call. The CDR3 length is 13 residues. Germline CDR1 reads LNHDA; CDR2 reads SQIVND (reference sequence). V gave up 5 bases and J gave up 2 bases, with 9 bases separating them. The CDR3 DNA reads TGTGCCAGTAGTGGCGGGATTAACACTGAAGCTTTCTTT. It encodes CASSGGINTEAFF.

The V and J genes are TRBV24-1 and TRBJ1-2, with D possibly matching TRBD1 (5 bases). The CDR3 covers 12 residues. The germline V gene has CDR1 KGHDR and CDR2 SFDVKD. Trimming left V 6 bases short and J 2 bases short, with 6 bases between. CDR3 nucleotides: TGTGCCACCAGTTCAGGGAACTATGGCTACACCTTC. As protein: CATSSGNYGYTF.

In nucleotides, the CDR3 is TGCGCCAGCAGGGGGAGGCCCGGAGGCTATGGCTACACCTTC. It is translated as CASRGRPGGYGYTF. This chain joins TRBV10-2 and TRBJ1-2; the D is unclear. CDR3 length equals 14 residues. Germline V gene sequence: CDR1 WSHSY, CDR2 SAAADI. Trimming removed 6 bases at V and 4 bases at J, with 15 bases between.

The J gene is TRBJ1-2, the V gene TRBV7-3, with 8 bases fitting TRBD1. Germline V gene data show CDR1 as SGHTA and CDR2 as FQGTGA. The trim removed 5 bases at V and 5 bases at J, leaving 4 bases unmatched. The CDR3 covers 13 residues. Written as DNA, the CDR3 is TGTGCCAGCAGCAAGGACAGGGTTTATGGCTACACCTTC. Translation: CASSKDRVYGYTF.

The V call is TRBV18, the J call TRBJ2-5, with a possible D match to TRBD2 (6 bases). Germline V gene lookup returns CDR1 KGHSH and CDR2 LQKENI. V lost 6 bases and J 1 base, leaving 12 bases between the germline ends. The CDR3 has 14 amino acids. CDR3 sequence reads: CASSLSGPQETQYF. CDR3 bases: TGTGCCAGCTCCTTAAGCGGGCCCCAAGAGACCCAGTACTTC.

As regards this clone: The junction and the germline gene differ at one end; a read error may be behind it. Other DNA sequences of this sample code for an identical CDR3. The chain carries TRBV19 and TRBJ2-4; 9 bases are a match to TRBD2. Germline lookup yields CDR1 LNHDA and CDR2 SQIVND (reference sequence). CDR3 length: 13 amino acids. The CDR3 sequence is CATVPAGGDIQYF. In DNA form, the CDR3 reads TGCGCCACTGTCCCCGCGGGAGGGGACATTCAGTACTTC.

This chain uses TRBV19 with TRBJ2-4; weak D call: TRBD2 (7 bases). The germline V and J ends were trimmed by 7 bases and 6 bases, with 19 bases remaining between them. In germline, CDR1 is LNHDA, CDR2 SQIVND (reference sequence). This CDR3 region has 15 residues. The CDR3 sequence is CASTQGREVGNIQYF. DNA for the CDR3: TGTGCCAGTACCCAGGGGAGGGAAGTGGGAAACATTCAGTACTTC.

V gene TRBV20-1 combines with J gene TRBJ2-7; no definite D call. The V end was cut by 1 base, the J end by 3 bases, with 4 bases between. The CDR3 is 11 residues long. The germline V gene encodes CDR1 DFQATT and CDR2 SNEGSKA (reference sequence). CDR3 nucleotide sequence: TGCAGTGCTAGAGCGAGCTACGAGCAGTACTTC. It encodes CSARASYEQYF.

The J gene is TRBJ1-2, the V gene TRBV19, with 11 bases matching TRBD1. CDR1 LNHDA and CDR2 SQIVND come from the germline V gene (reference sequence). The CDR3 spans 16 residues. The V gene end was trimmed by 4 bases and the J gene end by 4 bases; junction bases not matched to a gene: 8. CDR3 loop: CASSTGTGGAGYGYTF. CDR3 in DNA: TGTGCCAGTAGTACGGGGACAGGGGGAGCGGGCTATGGCTACACCTTC.

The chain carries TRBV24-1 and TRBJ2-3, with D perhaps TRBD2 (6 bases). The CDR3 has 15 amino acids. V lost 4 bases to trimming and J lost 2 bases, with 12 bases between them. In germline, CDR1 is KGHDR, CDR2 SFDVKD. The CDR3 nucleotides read TGTGCCACCAGTGACCCGGACTACTACACAGATACGCAGTATTTT. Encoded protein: CATSDPDYYTDTQYF.

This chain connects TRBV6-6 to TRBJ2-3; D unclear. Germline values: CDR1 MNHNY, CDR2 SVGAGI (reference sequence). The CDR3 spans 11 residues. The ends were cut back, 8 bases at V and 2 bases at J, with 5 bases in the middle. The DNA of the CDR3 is TGTGCCAGCGGCTTCACAGATACGCAGTATTTT. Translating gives CASGFTDTQYF.

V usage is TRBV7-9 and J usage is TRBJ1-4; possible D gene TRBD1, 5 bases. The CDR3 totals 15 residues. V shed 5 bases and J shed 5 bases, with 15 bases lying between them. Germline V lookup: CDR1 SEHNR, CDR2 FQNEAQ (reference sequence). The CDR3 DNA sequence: TGTGCCAGCAGCGCAGCGCAGGGCCCGAATGAAAAACTGTTTTTT. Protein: CASSAAQGPNEKLFF.

CDR3 residues: CASSGPTGGAGGDTQYF. The CDR3 DNA sequence: TGCGCCAGCAGCGGACCAACAGGGGGCGCAGGTGGAGATACGCAGTATTTT. The gene calls are TRBV4-3 and TRBJ2-3; 9 bases match TRBD1. CDR1 is LGHNA, CDR2 YSLEER, per germline. CDR3 length: 17 amino acids. V lost 5 bases to trimming and J lost 5 bases; unmatched junction nucleotides: 14.

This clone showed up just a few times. Written as DNA, the CDR3 is TGTGCCAGCAGCTTCAGGGACAGAAGGGATCAGCCCCAGCATTTT. Its protein is CASSFRDRRDQPQHF. The J gene is TRBJ1-5, the V gene TRBV5-5; 7 bases agree with TRBD1. Unmatched junction bases numbered 7, after V lost 2 bases and J lost 5 bases. The CDR3 totals 15 residues. Germline-derived CDR1 and CDR2 are SGHKS and YYEKEE (reference sequence).

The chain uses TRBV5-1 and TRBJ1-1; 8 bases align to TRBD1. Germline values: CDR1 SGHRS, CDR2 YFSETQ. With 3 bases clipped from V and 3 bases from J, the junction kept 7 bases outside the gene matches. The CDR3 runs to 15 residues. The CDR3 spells CASSSTTGADTEAFF. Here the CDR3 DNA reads TGCGCCAGCAGCTCAACGACAGGGGCGGACACTGAAGCTTTCTTT.

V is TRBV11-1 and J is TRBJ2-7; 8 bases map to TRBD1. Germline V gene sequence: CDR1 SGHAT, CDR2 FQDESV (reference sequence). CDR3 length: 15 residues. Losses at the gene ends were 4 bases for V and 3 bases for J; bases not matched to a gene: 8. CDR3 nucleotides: TGTGCCAGCAGCTCCCTCGGGACAGGAGGCTACGAGCAGTACTTC. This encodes CASSSLGTGGYEQYF.

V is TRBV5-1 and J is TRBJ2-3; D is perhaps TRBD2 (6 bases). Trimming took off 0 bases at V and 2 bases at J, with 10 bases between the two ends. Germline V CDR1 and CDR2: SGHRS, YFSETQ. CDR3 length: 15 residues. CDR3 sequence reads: CASSLEAGPTDTQYF. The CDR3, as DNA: TGCGCCAGCAGCTTGGAGGCGGGACCCACAGATACGCAGTATTTT.

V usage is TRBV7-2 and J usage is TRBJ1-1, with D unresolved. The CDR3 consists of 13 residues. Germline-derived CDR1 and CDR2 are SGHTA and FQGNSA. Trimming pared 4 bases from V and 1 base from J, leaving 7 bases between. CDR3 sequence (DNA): TGTGCCAGCAGCTCCAAGCCGAACACTGAAGCTTTCTTT. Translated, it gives CASSSKPNTEAFF.

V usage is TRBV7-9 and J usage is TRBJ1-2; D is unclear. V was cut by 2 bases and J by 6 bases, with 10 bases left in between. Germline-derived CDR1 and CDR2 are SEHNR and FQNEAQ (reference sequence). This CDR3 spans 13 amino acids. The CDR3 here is CASSLNGEDGYTF. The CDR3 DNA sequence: TGTGCCAGCAGCTTAAACGGGGAGGATGGCTACACCTTC.

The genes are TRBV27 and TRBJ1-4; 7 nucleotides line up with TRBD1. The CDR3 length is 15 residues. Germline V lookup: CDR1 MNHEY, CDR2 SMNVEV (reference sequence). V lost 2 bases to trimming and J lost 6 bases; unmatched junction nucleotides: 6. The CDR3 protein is CASSLRQGLDEKLFF. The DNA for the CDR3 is TGTGCCAGCAGTTTACGACAGGGCCTTGATGAAAAACTGTTTTTT.

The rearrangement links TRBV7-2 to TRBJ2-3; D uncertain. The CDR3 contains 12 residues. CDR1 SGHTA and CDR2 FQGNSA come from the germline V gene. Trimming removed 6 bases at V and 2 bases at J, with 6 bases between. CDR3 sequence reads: CASRSDTDTQYF. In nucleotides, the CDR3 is TGTGCCAGCAGAAGCGACACAGATACGCAGTATTTT.

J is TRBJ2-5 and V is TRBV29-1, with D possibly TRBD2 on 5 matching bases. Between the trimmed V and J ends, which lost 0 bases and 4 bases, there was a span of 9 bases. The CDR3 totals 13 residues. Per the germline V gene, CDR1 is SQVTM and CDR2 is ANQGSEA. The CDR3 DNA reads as TGCAGCGTTGAAGATCGGGCGGGAGAGACCCAGTACTTC. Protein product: CSVEDRAGETQYF.

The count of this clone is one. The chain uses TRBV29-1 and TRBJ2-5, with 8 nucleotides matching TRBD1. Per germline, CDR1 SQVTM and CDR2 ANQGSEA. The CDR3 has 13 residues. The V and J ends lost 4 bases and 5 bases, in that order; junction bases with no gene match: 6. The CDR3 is CSVGTGIVETQYF. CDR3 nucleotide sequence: TGCAGCGTTGGGACAGGGATCGTCGAGACCCAGTACTTC.